This passage covers 5 T cell receptor beta chains from one sample sequenced in a study of blood T cells in healthy people across ages (dated by TCRdb to 2013 to 2016). Library prep was done by 5' RACE. The instrument given in TCRdb is Illumina HiSeq 2500. The second PCR ran for roughly 6 to 11 cycles and used a J-beta primer mix along with a sample-barcoded 5' primer. TCRdb trimmed public reads at Q25 via fastp, called clones via MiXCR and kept in-frame beta chains. Each CDR3 protein appears once, grouped with its most common genes and DNA. This sample lists 600,000 or so distinct CDR3 sequences; less than 35% were detected once. The ten largest clones add up to 15% to 19% of the sample. Sequenced: blood. The receptors derive from a woman older than 75 in good health.

The rearrangement joins TRBV20-1 to TRBJ1-1; 9 nucleotides line up with TRBD1. J lost 1 base, V lost 3 bases, and 6 bases had no gene match. CDR3 length: 15 amino acids. Looked up from germline, CDR1 is DFQATT and CDR2 is SNEGSKA (reference sequence). The CDR3 DNA sequence: TGCAGTGCTAGTGAATTGGACAGGGGGAACACTGAAGCTTTCTTT. The encoded protein is CSASELDRGNTEAFF.

This clonotype was found many times. V and J are TRBV5-1 and TRBJ1-1; D is perhaps TRBD1 (5 bases). The length of the CDR3 is 15 residues. The V gene's germline CDR1 is SGHRS and CDR2 YFSETQ. Trimming took off 0 bases at V and 1 base at J, with 10 bases between the two ends. The CDR3 sequence is CASSLDPGKNTEAFF. DNA for the CDR3: TGCGCCAGCAGCTTGGATCCAGGGAAGAACACTGAAGCTTTCTTT. The whole variable domain, filled in from reference TRBV5-1 and TRBJ1-1, reads KAGVTQTPRYLIKTRGQQVTLSCSPISGHRSVSWYQQTPGQGLQFLFEYFSETQRNKGNFPGRFSGRQFSNSRSEMNVSTLELGDSALYLCASSLDPGKNTEAFFGQGTRLTVV.

The rearrangement links TRBV12-3 or TRBV12-4 to TRBJ2-3; TRBD2 aligns across 15 bases. V trimming: 5 bases; J trimming: 2 bases; junction bases outside the gene matches: 2. The CDR3 is 16 amino acids. The chain's CDR3 is CASSGLAGGDTDTQYF. The CDR3 DNA reads as TGTGCCAGCAGTGGACTAGCGGGAGGGGACACAGATACGCAGTATTTT.

The J gene is TRBJ2-3, the V gene TRBV9; D is perhaps TRBD2 (6 bases). This CDR3 region has 15 residues. The germline V and J ends were trimmed by 4 bases and 2 bases, with 14 bases remaining between them. Per germline, CDR1 SGDLS and CDR2 YYNGEE. The CDR3 reads CASSLGLFSTDTQYF. Here the CDR3 DNA reads TGTGCCAGCAGCTTGGGACTTTTTTCCACAGATACGCAGTATTTT.

The chain is built from TRBV2 and TRBJ1-6; 9 positions match TRBD1. V gave up 6 bases and J gave up 5 bases; unmatched junction bases: 8. The CDR3 consists of 16 residues. The V gene's germline CDR1 is SNHLY and CDR2 FYNNEI. This CDR3 reads CASRLGTGMNNSPLHF. As DNA, the CDR3 is TGTGCCAGCAGATTGGGGACAGGGATGAATAATTCACCCCTCCACTTT.